These 25 T cell receptor beta chains were all obtained from the same sample, sequenced in a study of cytomegalovirus exposure and HLA in healthy donors. Vbeta (60) and Jbeta (13) primers were used in the PCR. Only in-frame clones appear in the TCRdb table, and some are missing; sequencing was by immunoSEQ multiplex PCR. The data show under 250,000 clones, 70% to 80% seen once. Sequences were obtained from PBMCs. The receptors stem from a woman in her twenties or thirties in good health and CMV-seropositive.

V gene TRBV7-9 combines with J gene TRBJ1-5; perhaps TRBD1 as D (5 bases). There are 15 residues in the CDR3. Deletions cut 5 bases from V and 8 bases from J, with 19 bases between. Germline assignment: CDR1 SEHNR and CDR2 FQNEAQ (reference sequence). CDR3 in DNA: TGTGCCAGCAGCGTAGGAGGTGGGGGGAAGGAGCCCCAGCATTTT. It codes for CASSVGGGGKEPQHF.

This clone came up a few times. J is TRBJ1-1 and V is TRBV10-3; tentative D call: TRBD1 (5 bases). This CDR3 region has 13 residues. The V gene lost 8 bases and the J gene lost 5 bases, with 15 bases spanning the gap. The V gene's germline CDR1 is ENHRY and CDR2 SYGVKD. CDR3 sequence: CAILGGGETEAFF. Here the CDR3 DNA reads TGTGCCATCTTGGGCGGGGGGGAAACTGAAGCTTTCTTT.

This sequence joins TRBV29-1 and TRBJ2-3; TRBD1 aligns across 7 bases. The ends lost 4 bases at V and 9 bases at J; junction bases unmatched: 10. The CDR3 totals 13 residues. Per germline, CDR1 SQVTM and CDR2 ANQGSEA. CDR3 in amino acids: CSVADRAVETQYF. Written as DNA, the CDR3 is TGCAGCGTTGCAGACAGGGCGGTCGAGACGCAGTATTTT.

A single count supports this clone. The chain is built from TRBV7-9 and TRBJ2-5; 10 bases are shared with TRBD2. The V and J ends lost 5 bases and 6 bases, in that order; junction bases with no gene match: 9. Germline-derived CDR1 and CDR2 are SEHNR and FQNEAQ (reference sequence). The CDR3 contains 15 residues. The CDR3 region has the DNA TGTGCCAGCAGCCTGCCGGGACTAGCGAGCCAGACCCAGTACTTC. Its translation: CASSLPGLASQTQYF.

The chain employs TRBV29-1 and TRBJ2-1, with D maybe TRBD2 (5 bases). Trimming took 6 bases from V and 4 from J, leaving 7 bases between them. The CDR3 runs 11 residues. Looked up from germline, CDR1 is SQVTM and CDR2 is ANQGSEA. CDR3 DNA sequence: TGCAGCGTAGGGAGTTACAATGAGCAGTTCTTC. It yields the protein CSVGSYNEQFF.

The chain uses TRBV6-5 and TRBJ1-5, with D possibly matching TRBD1 (5 bases). Between the trimmed V and J ends, which lost 6 bases and 1 base, there was a span of 10 bases. Germline V gene sequence: CDR1 MNHEY, CDR2 SVGAGI. The CDR3 has 14 residues. In DNA form, the CDR3 reads TGTGCCAGCAGCCGGGGACTGAGCAATCAGCCCCAGCATTTT. Translated: CASSRGLSNQPQHF.

V gene TRBV7-2 combines with J gene TRBJ2-7, with TRBD2 identical over 8 bases. V shed 5 bases, J shed 0 bases, and the junction held 3 bases outside the gene matches. The CDR3 has 14 residues. From germline, CDR1 is SGHTA and CDR2 FQGNSA. Here the CDR3 DNA reads TGTGCCAGCAGCATAACTAGCGGCTCCTACGAGCAGTACTTC. It specifies CASSITSGSYEQYF.

The rearrangement joins TRBV4-2 to TRBJ1-1, with a tentative D call TRBD1 (5 bases). From germline, CDR1 is LGHNA and CDR2 YNFKEQ. The V end was cut by 0 bases, the J end by 4 bases, with 9 bases between. CDR3 length: 14 residues. The CDR3 region is CASSQDWRGTEAFF. CDR3 nucleotide sequence: TGTGCCAGCAGCCAAGATTGGAGGGGCACTGAAGCTTTCTTT.

This clone has only a few counts. The chain recombines TRBV2 with TRBJ1-1; D not resolved. The V end lost 4 bases, the J end lost 2 bases, and 8 bases lay between the germline ends. Looked up from germline, CDR1 is SNHLY and CDR2 is FYNNEI. This CDR3 comprises 13 residues. The chain's CDR3 is CASSVEENTEAFF. The CDR3 DNA follows: TGTGCCAGCAGTGTCGAGGAAAACACTGAAGCTTTCTTT.

This sequence joins TRBV7-9 and TRBJ2-3; TRBD1 agrees at 10 bases. Germline V gene sequence: CDR1 SEHNR, CDR2 FQNEAQ (reference sequence). Losses at the gene ends were 6 bases for V and 3 bases for J; bases not matched to a gene: 3. The CDR3 sequence is 14 residues long. The CDR3 here is CASRLGQGTDTQYF. Here the CDR3 DNA reads TGTGCCAGCAGATTGGGACAGGGGACAGATACGCAGTATTTT.

The chain has TRBV27 and TRBJ1-2; possibly TRBD1 for D (5 bases). Germline V lookup: CDR1 MNHEY, CDR2 SMNVEV (reference sequence). The V end was cut by 7 bases, the J end by 8 bases, with 26 bases between. The CDR3 loop spans 16 amino acids. The CDR3 coding sequence is TGTGCCAGCACCGTTCGGGGCGGGGGTATTATAGGGGGCTACACCTTC. Translation: CASTVRGGGIIGGYTF.

The CDR3: CASSPQTSGRVNEQFF. The CDR3 nucleotides read TGTGCCAGCAGTCCCCAGACTAGCGGGAGGGTAAATGAGCAGTTCTTC. This chain connects TRBV27 to TRBJ2-1; 14 bases match TRBD2. Germline trimming cut 5 bases from V and 7 bases from J; bases unmatched to any gene: 7. The CDR3 runs 16 residues. CDR1 MNHEY and CDR2 SMNVEV come from the germline V gene (reference sequence).

A remark on this clone: A junction end diverges from the germline sequence, so it may reflect a read error. The gene calls are TRBV7-9 and TRBJ2-3; weak D call: TRBD1 (6 bases). The CDR3 runs 17 residues. Germline assignment: CDR1 SEHNR and CDR2 FQNEAQ (reference sequence). The CDR3 protein is CSSSHVGDKANTDTQYF. As DNA, the CDR3 is TGTTCCAGCAGCCATGTCGGGGACAAAGCTAACACAGATACGCAGTATTTT.

The CDR3 protein is CASSITSGVTGELFF. Written as DNA, the CDR3 is TGTGCCAGCAGTATAACTAGCGGAGTTACCGGGGAGCTGTTTTTT. The V call is TRBV6-6, the J call TRBJ2-2, with TRBD2 identical over 8 bases. The CDR3 sequence is 15 residues long. Trimming cost V 5 bases and J 5 bases; bases outside gene matches: 7. CDR1 is MNHNY, CDR2 SVGAGI, per germline (reference sequence).

This clone is a singleton in its sample. This sequence joins TRBV5-1 and TRBJ1-1, with unresolved D. Germline V gene data show CDR1 as SGHRS and CDR2 as YFSETQ. V shed 0 bases and J shed 0 bases, with 12 bases lying between them. The CDR3 consists of 16 residues. This CDR3 is CASSLASAEMNTEAFF. The CDR3 nucleotides read TGCGCCAGCAGCTTGGCCAGCGCAGAGATGAACACTGAAGCTTTCTTT.

The V gene is TRBV10-2, the J gene TRBJ2-7; 7 bases align to TRBD2. The CDR3 covers 13 residues. After removal of 8 bases from V and 0 bases from J, the junction contained 4 bases not matched to a gene. The germline V gene encodes CDR1 WSHSY and CDR2 SAAADI. CDR3 residues: CASLGDYSYEQYF. In DNA form, the CDR3 reads TGCGCCAGCCTCGGGGACTACTCCTACGAGCAGTACTTC.

The V gene is TRBV9, the J gene TRBJ1-2; D perhaps matches TRBD1 (5 bases). Germline loops: CDR1 SGDLS, CDR2 YYNGEE. CDR3 length: 13 amino acids. Trimming shortened V by 0 bases and J by 4 bases, and 7 bases separated the two germline ends. CDR3 in DNA: TGTGCCAGCAGCGTAGACAGGAGCTATGGCTACACCTTC. This encodes CASSVDRSYGYTF.

This chain uses TRBV6-6 with TRBJ2-5; the D gene is possibly TRBD1 (5 bases). This CDR3 region has 13 residues. V was pared by 10 bases and J by 4 bases, with 16 bases between. Per germline, CDR1 MNHNY and CDR2 SVGAGI (reference sequence). CDR3 amino acids: CATIAGWGETQYF. For the CDR3, the DNA is TGTGCCACCATAGCAGGGTGGGGAGAGACCCAGTACTTC.

The rearrangement joins TRBV5-1 to TRBJ2-7; 7 nucleotides align to TRBD1. There are 15 residues in the CDR3. J was trimmed by 0 bases and V by 4 bases; bases with no gene match: 7. Germline assignment: CDR1 SGHRS and CDR2 YFSETQ. CDR3 sequence reads: CASSPGQSSSYEQYF. CDR3 in DNA: TGCGCCAGCAGCCCGGGACAGTCGAGCTCCTACGAGCAGTACTTC.

The chain links TRBV6-5 to TRBJ1-1, with D perhaps TRBD1 (6 bases). Trimming shortened V by 4 bases and J by 5 bases, and 11 bases separated the two germline ends. CDR3 length: 13 residues. From germline, CDR1 is MNHEY and CDR2 SVGAGI. Here the CDR3 reads CASSLQGGTEAFF. DNA for the CDR3: TGTGCCAGCAGTTTACAGGGTGGGACTGAAGCTTTCTTT.

The chain combines TRBV19 with TRBJ2-1; 9 bases are shared with TRBD2. The junction had 3 bases not matched to a gene; V was cut back by 1 base and J by 2 bases. The CDR3 loop spans 16 amino acids. Germline V gene lookup returns CDR1 LNHDA and CDR2 SQIVND (reference sequence). CDR3: CASSIVGGGAYNEQFF. Written as DNA, the CDR3 is TGTGCCAGTAGTATAGTAGGCGGGGGGGCCTACAATGAGCAGTTCTTC.

In its sample, this clone was seen once. The J gene is TRBJ2-5, the V gene TRBV2; 8 positions agree with TRBD2. The J call may be faulty, since TRBJ2-7 better matches the DNA end. Germline lookup yields CDR1 SNHLY and CDR2 FYNNEI. The CDR3 contains 12 residues. CDR3 nucleotides: TGTGCCAACCGGGGGGGCTCCTACGAGCAGTACTTC. As protein: CANRGGSYEQYF.

J is TRBJ1-1 and V is TRBV5-1, with 7 bases identical to TRBD1. Germline CDR1 is SGHRS and CDR2 is YFSETQ. The J segment lost 2 bases and the V segment lost 4 bases, leaving 5 bases of the junction unmatched. CDR3 length: 14 residues. CDR3 protein: CASSGGQTNTEAFF. The CDR3 DNA sequence: TGCGCCAGCAGCGGGGGACAGACCAACACTGAAGCTTTCTTT.

Written as DNA, the CDR3 is TGTGCCAGCAGTTTAGGTGCAGGGAACACTGAAGCTTTCTTT. This encodes CASSLGAGNTEAFF. The gene calls are TRBV27 and TRBJ1-1, with D unresolved. Germline assignment: CDR1 MNHEY and CDR2 SMNVEV (reference sequence). This CDR3 contains 14 residues. Deletions cut 2 bases from V and 1 base from J, with 8 bases between.

This clone appeared a few times. The V gene is TRBV27, the J gene TRBJ2-1, with 9 bases matching TRBD2. V lost 7 bases and J lost 3; bases outside the gene matches: 4. The CDR3 is 14 residues long. CDR1 and CDR2 from the germline V gene are MNHEY and SMNVEV (reference sequence). The CDR3 is CASKLAGLYNEQFF. In DNA form, the CDR3 reads TGTGCCAGCAAACTAGCGGGCCTCTACAATGAGCAGTTCTTC.